Sequencing of this TCR beta chain was carried out in a study of T cells in localized non-small cell lung cancer. The V segment lost 3 bases and the J segment 6 bases; nucleotides outside the gene matches: 8. The CDR3 contains 15 residues. The germline gives CDR1 LNHDA, CDR2 SQIVND (reference sequence). Study results and caveats: Greater blood T cell density accompanied longer overall survival. Uninvolved adjacent lung had more T cell clonality than any other tissue, topping tumor. Adjacent lung tissue had a median roughly 62 of the top 100 clones found in the tumor.

With regard to this clone: What it binds is unknown.

The assay was immunoSEQ multiplex PCR, and TCRdb's table has in-frame clones only and misses some. The sample holds 70,000 or so clones; approximately 88% are singletons and the top ten take 1% to 1.5%. This TCR was recovered from a female donor of 60 years or more with stage I lung adenocarcinoma. J is TRBJ1-5 and V is TRBV19; 7 positions match TRBD1. The sample in question was peripheral blood, obtained before any cancer treatment. CDR3: CASSIDGGGTQPQHF. The CDR3 nucleotides read TGTGCCAGTAGTATCGACGGAGGGGGCACTCAGCCCCAGCATTTT.